What follows is one TCR beta chain and its context. PCR was performed using 60 Vbeta and 13 Jbeta primers. Here immunoSEQ multiplex PCR was the method, and the copy in TCRdb shows in-frame clones only, minus some. Altogether some 120,000 clones are present, roughly 75% being singletons, with the ten largest covering 1.2%. V lost 1 base to trimming and J lost 1 base; unmatched junction nucleotides: 9. The CDR3 covers 17 residues. Germline CDR1 is SEHNR and CDR2 is FQNEAQ (reference sequence). The record originates from a study of cytomegalovirus exposure and HLA in healthy donors. The sequence was collected from a female donor in good health and CMV-seronegative. The sequenced sample was PBMCs. The J gene is TRBJ2-5, the V gene TRBV7-9, with TRBD2 identical over 7 bases. The CDR3 DNA reads as TGTGCCAGCAGCTTAGAAGCGGGAAGTTCTGTCCAAGAGACCCAGTACTTC. Translating gives CASSLEAGSSVQETQYF.